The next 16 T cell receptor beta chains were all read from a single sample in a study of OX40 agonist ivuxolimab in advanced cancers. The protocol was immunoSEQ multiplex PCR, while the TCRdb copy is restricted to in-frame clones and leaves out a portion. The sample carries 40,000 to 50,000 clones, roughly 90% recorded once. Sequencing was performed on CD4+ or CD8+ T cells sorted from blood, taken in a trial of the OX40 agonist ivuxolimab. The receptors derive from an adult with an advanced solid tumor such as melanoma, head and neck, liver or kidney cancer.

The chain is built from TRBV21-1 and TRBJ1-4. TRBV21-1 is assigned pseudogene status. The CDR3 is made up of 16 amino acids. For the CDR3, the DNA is TGTGCCAGCAGCAAAGAGTGTGGGGGGAGCGTTGAAAAACTGTTTTTT. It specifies CASSKECGGSVEKLFF.

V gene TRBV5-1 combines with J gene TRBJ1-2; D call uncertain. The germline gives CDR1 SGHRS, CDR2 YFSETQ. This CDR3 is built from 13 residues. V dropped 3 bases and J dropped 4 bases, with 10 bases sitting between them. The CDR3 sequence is CASSSDGLYGYTF. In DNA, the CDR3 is TGCGCCAGCAGCTCGGACGGACTCTATGGCTACACCTTC.

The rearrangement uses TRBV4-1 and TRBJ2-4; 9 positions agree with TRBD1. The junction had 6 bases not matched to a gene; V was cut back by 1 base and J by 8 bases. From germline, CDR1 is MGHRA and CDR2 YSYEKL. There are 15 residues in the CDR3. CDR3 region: CASSQGQGVSDIQYF. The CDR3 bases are TGCGCCAGCAGCCAAGGACAGGGGGTTTCGGACATTCAGTACTTC.

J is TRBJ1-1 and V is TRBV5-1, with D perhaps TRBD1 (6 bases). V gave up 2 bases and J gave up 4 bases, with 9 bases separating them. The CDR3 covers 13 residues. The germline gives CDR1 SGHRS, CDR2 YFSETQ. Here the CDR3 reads CASSLQGSTEAFF. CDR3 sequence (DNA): TGCGCCAGCAGCTTACAGGGATCCACTGAAGCTTTCTTT.

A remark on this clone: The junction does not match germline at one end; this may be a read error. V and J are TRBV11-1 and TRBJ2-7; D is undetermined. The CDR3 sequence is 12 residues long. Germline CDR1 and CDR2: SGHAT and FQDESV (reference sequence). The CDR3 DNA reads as TGTGCCAGCAGCCCCTCGGTGGGTGGTCGGGACTTC. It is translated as CASSPSVGGRDF.

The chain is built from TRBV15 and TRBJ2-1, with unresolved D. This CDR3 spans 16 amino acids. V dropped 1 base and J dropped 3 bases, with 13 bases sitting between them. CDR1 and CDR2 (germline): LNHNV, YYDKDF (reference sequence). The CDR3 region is CATSRVQKSGYNEQFF. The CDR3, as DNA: TGTGCCACCAGCAGAGTTCAGAAATCCGGCTACAATGAGCAGTTCTTC.

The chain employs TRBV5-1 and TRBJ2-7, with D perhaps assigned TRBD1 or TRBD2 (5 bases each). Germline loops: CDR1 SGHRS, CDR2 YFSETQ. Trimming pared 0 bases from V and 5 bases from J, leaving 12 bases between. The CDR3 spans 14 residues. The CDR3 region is CASSLEQVGDEQYF. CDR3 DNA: TGCGCCAGCAGCTTGGAGCAGGTGGGGGACGAGCAGTACTTC.

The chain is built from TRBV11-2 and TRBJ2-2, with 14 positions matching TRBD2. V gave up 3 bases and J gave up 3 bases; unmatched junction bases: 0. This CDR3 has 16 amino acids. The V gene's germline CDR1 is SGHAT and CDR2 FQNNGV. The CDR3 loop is CASSLGLAGDTGELFF. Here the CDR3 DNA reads TGTGCCAGCAGCTTGGGACTAGCGGGGGACACCGGGGAGCTGTTTTTT.

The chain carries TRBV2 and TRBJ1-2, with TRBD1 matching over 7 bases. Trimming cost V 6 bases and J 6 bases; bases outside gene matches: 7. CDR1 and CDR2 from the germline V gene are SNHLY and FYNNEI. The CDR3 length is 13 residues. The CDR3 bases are TGTGCCAGCAGCCAGGACAGGACGAATGGCTACACCTTC. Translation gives CASSQDRTNGYTF. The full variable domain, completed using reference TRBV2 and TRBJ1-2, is EPEVTQTPSHQVTQMGQEVILRCVPISNHLYFYWYRQILGQKVEFLVSFYNNEISEKSEIFDDQFSVERPDGSNFTLKIRSTKLEDSAMYFCASSQDRTNGYTFGSGTRLTVV.

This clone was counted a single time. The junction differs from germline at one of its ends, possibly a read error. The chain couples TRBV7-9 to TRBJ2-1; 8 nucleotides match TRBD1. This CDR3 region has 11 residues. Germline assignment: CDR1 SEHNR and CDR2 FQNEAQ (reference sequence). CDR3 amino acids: CASSDGQGGVF. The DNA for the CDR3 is TGTGCCAGCAGCGACGGACAGGGTGGGGTCTTC.

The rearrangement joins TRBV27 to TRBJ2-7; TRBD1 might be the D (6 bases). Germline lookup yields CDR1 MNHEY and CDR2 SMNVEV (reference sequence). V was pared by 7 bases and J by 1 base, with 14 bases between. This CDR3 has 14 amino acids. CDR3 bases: TGTGCCAGCAATATAAACAGGGATTCCTACGAGCAGTACTTC. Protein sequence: CASNINRDSYEQYF.

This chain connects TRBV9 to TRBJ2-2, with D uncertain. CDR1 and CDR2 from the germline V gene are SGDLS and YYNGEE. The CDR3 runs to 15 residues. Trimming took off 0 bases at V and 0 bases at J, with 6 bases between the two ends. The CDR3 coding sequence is TGTGCCAGCAGCGTAGCTCGCGCGAACACCGGGGAGCTGTTTTTT. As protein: CASSVARANTGELFF.

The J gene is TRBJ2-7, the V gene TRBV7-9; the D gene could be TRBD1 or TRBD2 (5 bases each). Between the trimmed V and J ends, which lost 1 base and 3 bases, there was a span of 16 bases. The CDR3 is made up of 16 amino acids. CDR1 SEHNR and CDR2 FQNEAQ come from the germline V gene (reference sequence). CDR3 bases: TGTGCCAGCAGCTTAGGAATCGTTTGGGACGTCTACGAGCAGTACTTC. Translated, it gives CASSLGIVWDVYEQYF.

CDR3 residues: CASSPGRNLNTEAFF. The CDR3 DNA sequence: TGTGCCAGCAGCCCCGGGCGGAATCTGAACACTGAAGCTTTCTTT. J is TRBJ1-1 and V is TRBV6-5; D not certain. CDR1 and CDR2 from the germline V gene are MNHEY and SVGAGI. V was pared by 6 bases and J by 0 bases, with 14 bases between. This CDR3 comprises 15 residues.

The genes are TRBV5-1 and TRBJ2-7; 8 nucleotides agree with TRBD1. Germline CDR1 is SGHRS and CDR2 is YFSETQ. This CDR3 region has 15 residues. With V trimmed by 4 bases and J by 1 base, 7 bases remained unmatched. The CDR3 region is CASSRSGQESYEQYF. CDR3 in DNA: TGCGCCAGCAGCAGGTCGGGACAGGAGTCCTACGAGCAGTACTTC.

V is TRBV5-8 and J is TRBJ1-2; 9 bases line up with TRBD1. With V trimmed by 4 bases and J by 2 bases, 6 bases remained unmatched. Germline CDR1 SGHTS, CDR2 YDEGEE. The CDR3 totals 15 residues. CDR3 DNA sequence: TGTGCCAGCAGCCATTGGACAGGGGCGAACTATGGCTACACCTTC. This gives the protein CASSHWTGANYGYTF.